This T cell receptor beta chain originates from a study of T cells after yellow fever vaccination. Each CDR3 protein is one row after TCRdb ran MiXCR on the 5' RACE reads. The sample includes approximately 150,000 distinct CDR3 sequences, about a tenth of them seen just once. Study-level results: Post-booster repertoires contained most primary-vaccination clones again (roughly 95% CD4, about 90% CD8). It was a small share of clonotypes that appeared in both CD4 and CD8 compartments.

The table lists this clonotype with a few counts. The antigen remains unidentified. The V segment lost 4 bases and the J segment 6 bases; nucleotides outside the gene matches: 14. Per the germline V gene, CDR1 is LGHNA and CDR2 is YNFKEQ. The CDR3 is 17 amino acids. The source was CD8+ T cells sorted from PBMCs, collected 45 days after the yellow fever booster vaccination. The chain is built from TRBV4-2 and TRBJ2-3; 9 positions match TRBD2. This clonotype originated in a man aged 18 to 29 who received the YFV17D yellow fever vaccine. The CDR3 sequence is CASSPRPGGGAEDTQYF. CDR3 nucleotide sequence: TGTGCCAGCAGCCCCCGACCCGGCGGGGGGGCCGAGGATACGCAGTATTTT.